This passage covers 26 T cell receptor beta chains from one sample sequenced in a study of blood T cell repertoires in COVID-19. Assay used: immunoSEQ multiplex PCR; TCRdb lists only in-frame clones, some missing. The sample has 45,000 to 60,000 clones, 78% seen once. The sample was PBMCs or T cells enriched from blood (not recorded which). The receptors stem from a woman between 45 and 60 years old with acute COVID-19.

Written as DNA, the CDR3 is TGCGCCAGCAGCTTAGGGGGTACTGGAGAAGAGACCCAGTACTTC. It yields the protein CASSLGGTGEETQYF. The chain has TRBV5-1 and TRBJ2-5; the D gene is possibly TRBD1 (6 bases). V lost 2 bases and J lost 3, with 14 bases in between. Germline assignment: CDR1 SGHRS and CDR2 YFSETQ. CDR3 length equals 15 residues.

This rearrangement joins TRBV2 to TRBJ2-1; D is unclear. The V end lost 7 bases, the J end lost 7 bases, and 11 bases lay between the germline ends. CDR3 length equals 12 residues. Germline V gives CDR1 SNHLY, CDR2 FYNNEI. CDR3 bases: TGTGCCAGCATGGAGATTGGGAATGAGCAGTTCTTC. It yields the protein CASMEIGNEQFF.

The chain links TRBV7-8 to TRBJ1-1, with D maybe TRBD1 (6 bases). The CDR3 runs to 15 residues. The ends were cut back, 5 bases at V and 4 bases at J, with 17 bases in the middle. Germline CDR1 SGHVS, CDR2 FQNEAQ. In nucleotides, the CDR3 is TGTGCCAGCAGCCCCCGTTCGGGGGGCGGCACTGAAGCTTTCTTT. This sequence encodes CASSPRSGGGTEAFF.

The V call is TRBV3-1 (or the pseudogene TRBV3-2), the J call TRBJ1-6; weak D call: TRBD1 (5 bases). Germline assignment: CDR1 LGHDT and CDR2 YNNKEL (reference sequence). The V end lost 1 base, the J end lost 7 bases, and 14 bases lay between the germline ends. This CDR3 is 16 amino acids long. The CDR3, as DNA: TGTGCCAGCAGCCAAGGAGTCCAGGGAAAAAATTCACCCCTCCACTTT. Protein sequence: CASSQGVQGKNSPLHF.

The chain links TRBV5-1 to TRBJ2-3; 8 nucleotides align to TRBD2. This CDR3 region has 16 residues. Germline CDR1 is SGHRS and CDR2 is YFSETQ. V lost 0 bases and J lost 6; bases outside the gene matches: 9. CDR3 in amino acids: CASSLVGSGVGDTQYF. As DNA, the CDR3 is TGCGCCAGCAGCTTGGTTGGTAGCGGGGTGGGTGATACGCAGTATTTT.

This chain connects TRBV6-5 to TRBJ2-7; maybe TRBD1 (8 bases). Germline CDR1 is MNHEY and CDR2 is SVGAGI. Trimming shortened V by 2 bases and J by 5 bases, and 13 bases separated the two germline ends. This CDR3 is built from 14 residues. CDR3 amino acids: CASSYGQGGNEQYF. CDR3 DNA sequence: TGTGCCAGCAGTTACGGACAGGGAGGGAACGAGCAGTACTTC.

This chain links TRBV5-5 with TRBJ2-2, with D possibly matching TRBD2 (5 bases). Germline V gene data show CDR1 as SGHKS and CDR2 as YYEKEE (reference sequence). This CDR3 has 16 residues. The V end was cut by 6 bases, the J end by 5 bases, with 20 bases between. The CDR3 region is CASTTTSSTGTGELFF. CDR3 in DNA: TGTGCCAGCACCACGACAAGCTCCACGGGGACCGGGGAGCTGTTTTTT.

The chain has TRBV6-1 and TRBJ2-5; possible D gene TRBD2, 7 bases. This CDR3 is 16 amino acids long. Looked up from germline, CDR1 is MNHNS and CDR2 is SASEGT. Trimming pared 4 bases from V and 1 base from J, leaving 16 bases between. The CDR3 region has the DNA TGTGCCAGCAGTGGTCGGGGAGGGGGTCGCCAAGAGACCCAGTACTTC. Translation: CASSGRGGGRQETQYF.

This clone was found once. The chain recombines TRBV9 with TRBJ2-2; D gene ambiguous. V was clipped by 0 bases and J by 5 bases, with 8 bases between them. CDR3 length: 14 amino acids. Germline assignment: CDR1 SGDLS and CDR2 YYNGEE. CDR3 in DNA: TGTGCCAGCAGCGTAGAGGCAGGTACCGGGGAGCTGTTTTTT. Its protein product is CASSVEAGTGELFF.

The table lists this clone with a few counts. V usage is TRBV29-1 and J usage is TRBJ1-5; the D gene is possibly TRBD1 (6 bases). V lost 5 bases and J lost 3, with 11 bases in between. Germline V CDR1 and CDR2: SQVTM, ANQGSEA. The CDR3 contains 13 residues. The CDR3 nucleotides are TGCAGCGTTCGATCAGGGGCCAATCAGCCCCAGCATTTT. Translation: CSVRSGANQPQHF.

This CDR3 reads CASSLHSGGQDTQYF. In nucleotides, the CDR3 is TGTGCCAGCAGCTTACATAGCGGGGGGCAAGATACGCAGTATTTT. This chain connects TRBV7-2 to TRBJ2-3; 10 nucleotides line up with TRBD2. CDR1 SGHTA and CDR2 FQGNSA come from the germline V gene. J lost 5 bases, V lost 2 bases, and 4 bases had no gene match. CDR3 length: 15 amino acids.

The chain carries TRBV5-1 and TRBJ2-3; weak D call: TRBD2 (6 bases). The length of the CDR3 is 12 residues. CDR1 SGHRS and CDR2 YFSETQ come from the germline V gene. V was pared by 8 bases and J by 3 bases, with 10 bases between. The CDR3 is CASRLETDTQYF. DNA for the CDR3: TGCGCCAGTAGACTAGAAACAGATACGCAGTATTTT.

The DNA of the CDR3 is TGCGCCAGCAGCCAAGAGGGGGAAACAGGGTTCTCTGGGGCCAACGTCCTGACTTTC. This translates into CASSQEGETGFSGANVLTF. The chain links TRBV4-1 to TRBJ2-6; D may be TRBD1 (6 bases). The CDR3 has 19 amino acids. Looked up from germline, CDR1 is MGHRA and CDR2 is YSYEKL. Trimming shortened V by 0 bases and J by 0 bases, and 15 bases separated the two germline ends.

In its sample, this clone was seen once. The rearrangement links TRBV29-1 to TRBJ1-1; 8 bases fit TRBD1. Looked up from germline, CDR1 is SQVTM and CDR2 is ANQGSEA. The CDR3 totals 14 residues. Trimming took 5 bases from V and 5 from J; bases not matched to a gene: 10. CDR3 residues: CSVWDRRIETEAFF. CDR3 DNA: TGCAGCGTTTGGGACAGGCGGATAGAGACTGAAGCTTTCTTT. The entire variable domain, with the rest obtained from reference TRBV29-1 and TRBJ1-1, is as follows: SAVISQKPSRDICQRGTSLTIQCQVDSQVTMMFWYRQQPGQSLTLIATANQGSEATYESGFVIDKFPISRPNLTFSTLTVSNMSPEDSSIYLCSVWDRRIETEAFFGQGTRLTVV.

This clone was seen more than once but under ten times. The chain recombines TRBV19 with TRBJ1-2; 7 bases map to TRBD1. Per the germline V gene, CDR1 is LNHDA and CDR2 is SQIVND (reference sequence). This CDR3 has 13 amino acids. V shed 5 bases, J shed 7 bases, and the junction held 7 bases outside the gene matches. The CDR3 region is CASSSYNRGGYTF. The CDR3 DNA reads as TGTGCCAGTAGTTCATACAACAGGGGTGGCTACACCTTC.

In regard to this clone: The sample contains more than one DNA sequence encoding this CDR3. The chain joins TRBV7-2 to TRBJ2-5, with TRBD2 matching 15 bases. CDR1 is SGHTA, CDR2 FQGNSA, per germline. The CDR3 has 16 residues. The trim removed 1 base at V and 6 bases at J, leaving 3 bases unmatched. CDR3 residues: CASSLGTSGGGKTQYF. The CDR3 DNA reads TGTGCCAGCAGCTTAGGGACTAGCGGGGGGGGGAAGACCCAGTACTTC.

CDR3 amino acids: CASSFGGIIMNTEAFF. CDR3 sequence (DNA): TGCGCCAGCAGCTTTGGCGGGATTATCATGAACACTGAAGCTTTCTTT. The chain combines TRBV5-1 with TRBJ1-1; D call uncertain. Per germline, CDR1 SGHRS and CDR2 YFSETQ. V was pared by 2 bases and J by 0 bases, with 14 bases between. The CDR3 has 16 amino acids.

The chain couples TRBV20-1 to TRBJ1-4; D not resolved. Germline V gives CDR1 DFQATT, CDR2 SNEGSKA (reference sequence). The CDR3 contains 11 residues. Trimming took 3 bases from V and 6 from J, leaving 5 bases between them. The CDR3 DNA sequence: TGCAGTGCTAGTCGGGATGAAAAACTGTTTTTT. Protein sequence: CSASRDEKLFF.

The chain carries TRBV2 and TRBJ2-5, with 7 nucleotides matching TRBD2. The CDR3 is 17 residues long. In germline, CDR1 is SNHLY, CDR2 FYNNEI. V shed 3 bases, J shed 0 bases, and the junction held 10 bases outside the gene matches. The CDR3: CASSDRWGTTYQETQYF. The CDR3 region has the DNA TGTGCCAGCAGTGACAGGTGGGGGACTACGTACCAAGAGACCCAGTACTTC.

Here the CDR3 reads CASSAPGSYGYTF. In nucleotides, the CDR3 is TGTGCCAGCAGTGCCCCAGGTAGCTATGGCTACACCTTC. The genes are TRBV12-3 or TRBV12-4 and TRBJ1-2; D is uncertain. This CDR3 comprises 13 residues. V lost 5 bases and J lost 4, with 11 bases in between.

V usage is TRBV10-3 and J usage is TRBJ2-7; D remains ambiguous. The V end was cut by 3 bases, the J end by 5 bases, with 14 bases between. The CDR3 length is 14 residues. CDR1 and CDR2 (germline): ENHRY, SYGVKD. The CDR3 here is CAISDVEDWDEQYF. CDR3 nucleotides: TGTGCCATCAGTGATGTCGAGGATTGGGACGAGCAGTACTTC.

The chain employs TRBV9 and TRBJ1-6, with 12 bases matching TRBD1. The CDR3 runs to 20 residues. Losses at the gene ends were 3 bases for V and 7 bases for J; bases not matched to a gene: 17. The germline gives CDR1 SGDLS, CDR2 YYNGEE. The CDR3 DNA is TGTGCCAGCAGCGCGACAGACACGGGACAGGGGGCCTCAAGGAATTCACCCCTCCACTTT. Protein sequence: CASSATDTGQGASRNSPLHF.

This clone was seen a handful of times. The rearrangement joins TRBV3-1 (or the pseudogene TRBV3-2) to TRBJ2-5; TRBD2 might be the D (5 bases). This CDR3 has 15 amino acids. Trimming took 1 base from V and 7 from J, leaving 16 bases between them. Germline CDR1 reads LGHDT; CDR2 reads YNNKEL (reference sequence). Here the CDR3 DNA reads TGTGCCAGCAGCCAAGGAGGTGGAGGCGAGGGGACCCAGTACTTC. Translated: CASSQGGGGEGTQYF.

Only a few counts were recorded for this clone. This sequence joins TRBV6-4 and TRBJ1-5; 7 bases fit TRBD1. Germline CDR1 reads MRHNA; CDR2 reads SNTAGT. V gave up 5 bases and J gave up 5 bases; unmatched junction bases: 12. The CDR3 covers 16 residues. CDR3 protein: CASSPATGKSDQPQHF. CDR3 nucleotide sequence: TGTGCCAGCAGTCCAGCGACAGGGAAATCCGATCAGCCCCAGCATTTT.

The chain has TRBV18 and TRBJ1-2, with D possibly TRBD1 on 5 matching bases. The length of the CDR3 is 12 residues. Trimming cost V 1 base and J 6 bases, with 6 bases left between them. The germline V gene has CDR1 KGHSH and CDR2 LQKENI. The CDR3 DNA sequence: TGTGCCAGCTCACCACGGGGCGATGGCTACACCTTC. Translated: CASSPRGDGYTF.

CDR3 nucleotides: TGTGCCAGCAGTTACGGAATTGGGCAGGGAGGGAACACCATATATTTT. Residues: CASSYGIGQGGNTIYF. V gene TRBV6-5 combines with J gene TRBJ1-3; tentatively, D is TRBD1 (5 bases). The CDR3 is made up of 16 amino acids. V dropped 2 bases and J dropped 7 bases, with 18 bases sitting between them. CDR1 and CDR2 from the germline V gene are MNHEY and SVGAGI.